A single sample gave rise to the 26 T cell receptor beta chains below, sequenced in a study of shared clonotypes between healthy human individuals (dated by TCRdb to 2018 to 2021). The library was built by means of the immunoSEQ multiplex PCR assay. Not all clones reach the TCRdb copy of this immuneACCESS table, which keeps in-frame sequences only. Checked studies attribute under half of the gap to unresolved V genes and leave the rest unexplained. The sample includes over 2 million clones, with about nine tenths observed a single time. The ten largest clones add up to around 0.38% of the sample. Sequences were obtained from naive CD4+ T cells from PBMCs. The cell subset or site label for this specimen denotes: CD45RA+ positively selected. Receptors were obtained from a man aged 18 to 30 in good health. Some clones in this sample may be carry-over from other donors' samples.

This chain uses TRBV19 with TRBJ1-4; D call uncertain. This CDR3 is 15 amino acids long. Germline CDR1 LNHDA, CDR2 SQIVND (reference sequence). The germline V and J ends were trimmed by 2 bases and 7 bases, with 14 bases remaining between them. The CDR3 nucleotides are TGTGCCAGTAGTATAAATAAGGGCGGACCTGAAAAACTGTTTTTT. Translated: CASSINKGGPEKLFF. Full variable domain (remainder filled in from reference TRBV19 and TRBJ1-4): DGGITQSPKYLFRKEGQNVTLSCEQNLNHDAMYWYRQDPGQGLRLIYYSQIVNDFQKGDIAEGYSVSREKKESFPLTVTSAQKNPTAFYLCASSINKGGPEKLFFGSGTQLSVL.

The chain joins TRBV27 to TRBJ2-1; 7 bases are shared with TRBD2. Germline CDR1 MNHEY, CDR2 SMNVEV (reference sequence). V lost 5 bases, J lost 5 bases, and 12 bases stayed unmatched. The CDR3 is 16 residues long. CDR3 sequence reads: CASSPTGLPEDNEQFF. CDR3 sequence (DNA): TGTGCCAGCAGTCCGACGGGACTACCAGAAGACAATGAGCAGTTCTTC.

The V and J genes are TRBV29-1 and TRBJ1-2; 9 bases agree with TRBD1. This CDR3 is built from 12 residues. Trimming at V came to 7 bases and at J to 4 bases, leaving 4 bases not matched to a gene. Germline lookup yields CDR1 SQVTM and CDR2 ANQGSEA. The CDR3 sequence is CSGGDRVYGYTF. The CDR3, as DNA: TGCAGCGGGGGGGACAGGGTCTATGGCTACACCTTC.

The chain links TRBV9 to TRBJ2-1, with a weak D call TRBD1 (5 bases). Germline CDR1 and CDR2: SGDLS and YYNGEE. Trimming pared 3 bases from V and 0 bases from J, leaving 13 bases between. The CDR3 loop spans 16 amino acids. The CDR3 region is CASSAPQGYSYNEQFF. The CDR3 bases are TGTGCCAGCAGCGCCCCTCAGGGCTACTCCTACAATGAGCAGTTCTTC.

The rearrangement uses TRBV28 and TRBJ1-4; maybe TRBD1 (5 bases). Germline V gene data show CDR1 as MDHEN and CDR2 as SYDVKM. Trimming pared 6 bases from V and 11 bases from J, leaving 28 bases between. The CDR3 spans 17 residues. Here the CDR3 reads CASRPKTRRGRPEKLFF. The CDR3 nucleotides are TGTGCCAGCAGACCAAAAACCCGCCGGGGCAGACCTGAGAAACTGTTTTTT.

The V and J genes are TRBV25-1 and TRBJ2-5; TRBD1 aligns across 10 bases. This CDR3 is 14 amino acids long. The germline CDR1 and CDR2 sequences are MGHDK and SYGVNS. V trimming: 4 bases; J trimming: 11 bases; junction bases outside the gene matches: 10. CDR3 residues: CASSVGQGFREQYF. The CDR3 nucleotides read TGTGCCAGCAGTGTGGGACAGGGGTTTAGAGAGCAGTACTTC.

This clone has only one observation. The chain uses TRBV7-2 and TRBJ2-7; possibly TRBD1 for D (6 bases). Trimming cost V 5 bases and J 4 bases, with 15 bases left between them. The CDR3 is made up of 14 amino acids. Per the germline V gene, CDR1 is SGHTA and CDR2 is FQGNSA. For the CDR3, the DNA is TGTGCCAGCAGCCCACAGACAGGAGATTACGAGCAGTACTTC. Its translation: CASSPQTGDYEQYF. The complete variable domain, with remaining parts taken from reference TRBV7-2 and TRBJ2-7, reads GAGVSQSPSNKVTEKGKDVELRCDPISGHTALYWYRQSLGQGLEFLIYFQGNSAPDKSGLPSDRFSAERTGGSVSTLTIQRTQQEDSAVYLCASSPQTGDYEQYFGPGTRLTVT.

This CDR3 reads CASSLMNLKNPRSYEQYF. CDR3 DNA: TGTGCCAGCAGCTTAATGAACCTCAAAAACCCCCGCTCCTACGAGCAGTACTTC. The chain joins TRBV7-8 to TRBJ2-7, with no clear D. The V gene lost 2 bases and the J gene lost 0 bases, with 20 bases spanning the gap. The CDR3 is 18 residues long. Per the germline V gene, CDR1 is SGHVS and CDR2 is FQNEAQ.

This rearrangement joins TRBV20-1 to TRBJ2-1; no definite D call. Per the germline V gene, CDR1 is DFQATT and CDR2 is SNEGSKA (reference sequence). V was pared by 6 bases and J by 4 bases, with 7 bases between. This CDR3 is built from 11 residues. CDR3 bases: TGCAGTGCCCCAAAATACAATGAGCAGTTCTTC. Amino acids: CSAPKYNEQFF.

The chain carries TRBV15 and TRBJ1-2, with D tentatively TRBD1 (5 bases). V was trimmed by 1 base and J by 5 bases, leaving 14 bases between them. Germline CDR1 and CDR2: LNHNV and YYDKDF (reference sequence). This CDR3 is built from 15 residues. CDR3 DNA sequence: TGTGCCACCAGCAGAGGTTCCCAAGGGACGTATGGCTACACCTTC. Translation gives CATSRGSQGTYGYTF.

The chain combines TRBV5-1 with TRBJ1-2; no firm D call. Germline V gene sequence: CDR1 SGHRS, CDR2 YFSETQ. The CDR3 loop spans 13 amino acids. V lost 0 bases and J lost 3, with 6 bases in between. The CDR3 is CASSLERDYGYTF. The CDR3 nucleotides read TGCGCCAGCAGCTTGGAACGGGACTATGGCTACACCTTC.

V usage is TRBV5-4 and J usage is TRBJ2-2; TRBD1 matches 7 bases. Germline CDR1 reads SGHNT; CDR2 reads YYREEE (reference sequence). J gave up 0 bases and V 7 bases, and 6 bases lay outside the gene matches. The CDR3 contains 15 residues. Written as DNA, the CDR3 is TGTGCCAGCGGCTCCGGGACAGCGAACACCGGGGAGCTGTTTTTT. It codes for CASGSGTANTGELFF.

This chain joins TRBV14 and TRBJ1-2, with TRBD1 as a possible D gene (5 bases). Trimming shortened V by 4 bases and J by 2 bases, and 17 bases separated the two germline ends. The CDR3 totals 16 residues. Germline CDR1 and CDR2: SGHDN and FVKESK. The CDR3 DNA sequence: TGTGCCAGCAGCCCAACGGGGGGACGAATAAACTATGGCTACACCTTC. This gives the protein CASSPTGGRINYGYTF.

The CDR3 reads CASSLGFSTDTQYF. CDR3 in DNA: TGTGCCAGCAGCTTAGGGTTCAGCACAGATACGCAGTATTTT. The chain couples TRBV7-3 to TRBJ2-3; D is uncertain. Trimming removed 2 bases at V and 0 bases at J, with 6 bases between. CDR1 is SGHTA, CDR2 FQGTGA, per germline. This CDR3 region has 14 residues.

This clone was picked up a small number of times. Other DNA sequences within the sample encode an identical CDR3. The J gene is TRBJ1-5, the V gene TRBV9; D unclear. Per the germline V gene, CDR1 is SGDLS and CDR2 is YYNGEE. The CDR3 totals 13 residues. V was trimmed by 0 bases and J by 5 bases, leaving 6 bases between them. The CDR3: CASSVDGYQPQHF. The CDR3 DNA follows: TGTGCCAGCAGCGTAGACGGATATCAGCCCCAGCATTTT.

The chain recombines TRBV5-1 with TRBJ2-1; 7 nucleotides match TRBD2. Germline loops: CDR1 SGHRS, CDR2 YFSETQ. This CDR3 has 14 amino acids. J was trimmed by 10 bases and V by 4 bases; bases with no gene match: 11. This chain's CDR3 is CASSGGEISREQFF. The CDR3 nucleotides are TGCGCCAGCAGCGGGGGGGAAATCTCGAGGGAGCAGTTCTTC.

This sequence joins TRBV5-5 and TRBJ2-2, with D possibly matching TRBD2 (6 bases). Germline V gene lookup returns CDR1 SGHKS and CDR2 YYEKEE (reference sequence). This CDR3 is 16 amino acids long. V was clipped by 6 bases and J by 6 bases, with 21 bases between them. This CDR3 reads CASTILGLPFSGELFF. Written as DNA, the CDR3 is TGTGCCAGCACCATTCTAGGACTACCATTCTCCGGGGAGCTGTTTTTT.

The chain recombines TRBV18 with TRBJ1-1; D is possibly TRBD1 (5 bases). V was trimmed by 8 bases and J by 1 base, leaving 11 bases between them. Germline V gene data show CDR1 as KGHSH and CDR2 as LQKENI. The CDR3 totals 13 residues. The CDR3 DNA is TGTGCCAGCGGAGGGGAGAGGAACACTGAAGCTTTCTTT. Its translation: CASGGERNTEAFF.

On this clone itself: Different DNA sequences within this sample yield the same CDR3. The chain has TRBV18 and TRBJ2-3; 9 bases align to TRBD1. This CDR3 is built from 15 residues. Germline CDR1 KGHSH, CDR2 LQKENI. V trimming: 0 bases; J trimming: 4 bases; junction bases outside the gene matches: 2. The CDR3 coding sequence is TGTGCCAGCTCACCACCGGGACAGGGCCCAGATACGCAGTATTTT. The encoded protein is CASSPPGQGPDTQYF.

The genes are TRBV18 and TRBJ2-2; D uncertain. This CDR3 contains 15 residues. The V gene's germline CDR1 is KGHSH and CDR2 LQKENI. Trimming shortened V by 4 bases and J by 0 bases, and 9 bases separated the two germline ends. CDR3 coding DNA: TGTGCCAGCTCACTTAGGATCGCGAACACCGGGGAGCTGTTTTTT. Translating gives CASSLRIANTGELFF.

The chain links TRBV5-6 to TRBJ2-5, with TRBD1 as a possible D gene (5 bases). This CDR3 comprises 14 residues. The V and J ends lost 4 bases and 6 bases respectively, with 16 bases between them. The germline CDR1 and CDR2 sequences are SGHDT and YYEEEE. CDR3 bases: TGTGCCAGCAGCAGAGTCTCTAGGGGCCAGACCCAGTACTTC. It translates to CASSRVSRGQTQYF.

This chain links TRBV19 with TRBJ1-4; D is undetermined. The CDR3 has 14 amino acids. Trimming took 5 bases from V and 1 from J, leaving 8 bases between them. Germline-derived CDR1 and CDR2 are LNHDA and SQIVND (reference sequence). The CDR3 DNA sequence: TGTGCCAGTAGTCCCCGGGGAACTAATGAAAAACTGTTTTTT. It yields the protein CASSPRGTNEKLFF.

V is TRBV15 and J is TRBJ2-7; no reliable D call. The length of the CDR3 is 17 residues. Germline CDR1 LNHNV, CDR2 YYDKDF (reference sequence). The V end lost 4 bases, the J end lost 0 bases, and 19 bases lay between the germline ends. CDR3 DNA sequence: TGTGCCACCAGCACCCGCGTTCGTCAGGATACCTCCTACGAGCAGTACTTC. Its protein product is CATSTRVRQDTSYEQYF.

CDR3 nucleotides: TGTGCCAGCAGCTTAGGGGCGGGAAGGGCAGATACGCAGTATTTT. It is translated as CASSLGAGRADTQYF. The chain links TRBV7-9 to TRBJ2-3; maybe TRBD2 (6 bases). Germline V gene data show CDR1 as SEHNR and CDR2 as FQNEAQ (reference sequence). This CDR3 comprises 15 residues. V was trimmed by 1 base and J by 4 bases, leaving 12 bases between them.

The genes are TRBV5-1 and TRBJ1-1; no clear D gene. CDR1 is SGHRS, CDR2 YFSETQ, per germline. Trimming cost V 6 bases and J 4 bases, with 10 bases left between them. This CDR3 contains 12 residues. CDR3 DNA: TGCGCCAGCAATGGTTTTGGCACTGAAGCTTTCTTT. As protein: CASNGFGTEAFF.

The gene calls are TRBV28 and TRBJ2-1; D may be TRBD1 (5 bases). V lost 2 bases and J 3 bases, leaving 11 bases between the germline ends. Germline V gene data show CDR1 as MDHEN and CDR2 as SYDVKM. The CDR3 contains 15 residues. As DNA, the CDR3 is TGTGCCAGCAGTTTAGCAGGGCCTTTCTACAATGAGCAGTTCTTC. Its translation is CASSLAGPFYNEQFF. The full variable domain, completed using reference TRBV28 and TRBJ2-1, is DVKVTQSSRYLVKRTGEKVFLECVQDMDHENMFWYRQDPGLGLRLIYFSYDVKMKEKGDIPEGYSVSREKKERFSLILESASTNQTSMYLCASSLAGPFYNEQFFGPGTRLTVL.